The T cell receptor (beta chain) described here comes from a study of response to subunit inactivated influenza vaccine. General observations from the study: Authors proposed each seasonal influenza vaccination draws in few new T cells.

TCRdb called the RT-PCR reads again in MiXCR, with one record for every CDR3 protein. The sample records approximately 570,000 distinct CDR3 sequences, 7.6% being singletons. This clonotype was observed a handful of times. Its target is not known. The DNA is omitted, as the CDR3 cannot be located on it reliably, and the CDR3 follows TCRdb's listing. The source material was PBMCs from blood, sampled 23 months after vaccination. This TCR came from a man between 50 and 69 years old who received an inactivated influenza vaccine.

The CDR3 sequence: CASSLVGQGTIF. This chain connects TRBV7-6 to TRBJ2-1; the D segment call TRBD1 is taken from the table without a DNA check. The CDR3 contains 12 residues when both ends are counted. From germline, CDR1 is SGHVS and CDR2 FNYEAQ.